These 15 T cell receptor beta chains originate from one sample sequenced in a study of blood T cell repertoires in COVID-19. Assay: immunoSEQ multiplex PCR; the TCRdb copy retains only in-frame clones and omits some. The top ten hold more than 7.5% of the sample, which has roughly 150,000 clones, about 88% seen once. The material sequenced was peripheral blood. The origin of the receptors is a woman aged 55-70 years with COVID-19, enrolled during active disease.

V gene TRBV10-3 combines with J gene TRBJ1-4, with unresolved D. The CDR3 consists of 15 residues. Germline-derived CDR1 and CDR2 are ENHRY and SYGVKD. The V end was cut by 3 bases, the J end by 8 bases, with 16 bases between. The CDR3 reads CAISDPKWAGEKLFF. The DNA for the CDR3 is TGTGCCATCAGTGATCCCAAATGGGCGGGAGAAAAACTGTTTTTT.

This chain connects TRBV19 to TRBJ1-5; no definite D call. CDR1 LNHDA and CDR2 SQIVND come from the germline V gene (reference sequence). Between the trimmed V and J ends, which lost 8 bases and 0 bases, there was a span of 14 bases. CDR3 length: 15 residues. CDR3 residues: CASDGRFSSNQPQHF. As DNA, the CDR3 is TGTGCCAGTGATGGGCGTTTTTCTAGCAATCAGCCCCAGCATTTT.

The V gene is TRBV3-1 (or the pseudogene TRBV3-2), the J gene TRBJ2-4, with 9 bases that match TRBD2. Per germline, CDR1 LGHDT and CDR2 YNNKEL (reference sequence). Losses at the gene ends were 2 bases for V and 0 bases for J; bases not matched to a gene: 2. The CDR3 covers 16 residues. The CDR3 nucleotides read TGTGCCAGCAGCCAAAAGACTAGCGGAGCCAAAAACATTCAGTACTTC. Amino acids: CASSQKTSGAKNIQYF.

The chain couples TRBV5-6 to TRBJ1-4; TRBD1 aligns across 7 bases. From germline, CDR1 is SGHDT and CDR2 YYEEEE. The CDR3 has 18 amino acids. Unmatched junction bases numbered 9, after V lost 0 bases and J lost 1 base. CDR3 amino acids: CASSLARTGVLTNEKLFF. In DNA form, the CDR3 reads TGTGCCAGCAGCTTGGCCCGGACAGGCGTTCTAACTAATGAAAAACTGTTTTTT.

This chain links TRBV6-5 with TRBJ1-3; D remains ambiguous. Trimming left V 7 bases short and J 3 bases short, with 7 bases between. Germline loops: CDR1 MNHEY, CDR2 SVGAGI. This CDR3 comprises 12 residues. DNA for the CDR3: TGTGCCAGCAAAACGCGTGGAAACACCATATATTTT. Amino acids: CASKTRGNTIYF.

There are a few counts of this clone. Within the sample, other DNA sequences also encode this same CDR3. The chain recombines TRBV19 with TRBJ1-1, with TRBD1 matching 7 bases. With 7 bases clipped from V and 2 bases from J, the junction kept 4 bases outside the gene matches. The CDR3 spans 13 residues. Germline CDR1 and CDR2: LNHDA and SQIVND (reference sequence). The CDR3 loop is CASILGGNTEAFF. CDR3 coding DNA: TGTGCCAGTATCCTAGGGGGCAACACTGAAGCTTTCTTT.

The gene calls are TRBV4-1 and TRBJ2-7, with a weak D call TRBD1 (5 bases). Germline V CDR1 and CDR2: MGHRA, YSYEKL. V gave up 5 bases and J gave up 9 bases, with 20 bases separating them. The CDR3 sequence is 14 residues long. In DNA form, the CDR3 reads TGCGCCAGCAGCTCAAGTTCTGGGGCCAGAGGGCAGTACTTC. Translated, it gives CASSSSSGARGQYF.

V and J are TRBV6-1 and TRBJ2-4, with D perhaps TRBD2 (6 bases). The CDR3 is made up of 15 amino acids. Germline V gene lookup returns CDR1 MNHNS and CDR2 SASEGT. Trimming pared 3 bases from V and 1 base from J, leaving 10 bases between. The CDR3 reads CASSEAGLAKNIQYF. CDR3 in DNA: TGTGCCAGCAGTGAGGCGGGGTTGGCCAAAAACATTCAGTACTTC.

CDR3 sequence reads: CATSPGGGQETQYF. CDR3 nucleotide sequence: TGTGCCACCAGTCCTGGGGGGGGGCAAGAGACCCAGTACTTC. The chain joins TRBV24-1 to TRBJ2-5; 7 nucleotides match TRBD2. J was trimmed by 2 bases and V by 6 bases; bases with no gene match: 5. Germline V lookup: CDR1 KGHDR, CDR2 SFDVKD. The CDR3 has 14 residues.

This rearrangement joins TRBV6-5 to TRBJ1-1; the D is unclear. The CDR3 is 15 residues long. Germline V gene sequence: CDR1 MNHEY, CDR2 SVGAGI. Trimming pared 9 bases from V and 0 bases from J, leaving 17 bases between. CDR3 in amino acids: CASRVEGIMNTEAFF. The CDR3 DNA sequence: TGTGCCAGTCGGGTCGAAGGAATAATGAACACTGAAGCTTTCTTT.

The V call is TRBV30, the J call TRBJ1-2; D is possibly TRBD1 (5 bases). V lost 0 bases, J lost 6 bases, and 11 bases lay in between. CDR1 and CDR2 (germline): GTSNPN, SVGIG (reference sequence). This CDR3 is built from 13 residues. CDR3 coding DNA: TGTGCCTGGAGTGTTGGGGCGGTCGATGGCTACACCTTC. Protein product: CAWSVGAVDGYTF.

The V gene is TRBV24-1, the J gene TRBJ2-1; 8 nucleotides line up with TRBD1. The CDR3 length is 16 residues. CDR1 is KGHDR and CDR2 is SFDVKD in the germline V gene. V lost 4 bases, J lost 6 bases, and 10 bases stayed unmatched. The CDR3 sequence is CATSDQTGARFNEQFF. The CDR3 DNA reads TGTGCCACCAGTGACCAGACAGGGGCGCGCTTCAATGAGCAGTTCTTC.

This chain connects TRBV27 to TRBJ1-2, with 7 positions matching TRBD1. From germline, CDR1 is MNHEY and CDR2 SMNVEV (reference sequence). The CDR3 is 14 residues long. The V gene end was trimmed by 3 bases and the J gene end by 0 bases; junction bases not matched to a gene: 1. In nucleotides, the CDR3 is TGTGCCAGCAGTTTCGGGACAGCTAACTATGGCTACACCTTC. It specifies CASSFGTANYGYTF.

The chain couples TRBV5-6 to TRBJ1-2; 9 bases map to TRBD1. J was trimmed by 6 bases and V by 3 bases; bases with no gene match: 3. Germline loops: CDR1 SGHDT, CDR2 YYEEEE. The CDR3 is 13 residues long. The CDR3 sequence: CASSWTGADGYTF. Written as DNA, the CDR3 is TGTGCCAGCAGCTGGACAGGGGCAGATGGCTACACCTTC. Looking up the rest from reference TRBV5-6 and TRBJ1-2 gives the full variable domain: DAGVTQSPTHLIKTRGQQVTLRCSPKSGHDTVSWYQQALGQGPQFIFQYYEEEERQRGNFPDRFSGHQFPNYSSELNVNALLLGDSALYLCASSWTGADGYTFGSGTRLTVV.

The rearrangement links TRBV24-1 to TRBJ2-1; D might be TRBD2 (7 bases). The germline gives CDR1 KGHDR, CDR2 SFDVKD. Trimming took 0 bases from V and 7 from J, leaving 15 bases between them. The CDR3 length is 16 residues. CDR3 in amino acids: CATSDLRGGALNEQFF. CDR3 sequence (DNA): TGTGCCACCAGTGATTTGAGAGGGGGGGCCTTGAATGAGCAGTTCTTC.